These T cell receptor beta chains were read from a single sample in a study of identical twins. TCRdb recomputed calls from the 5' RACE reads with MiXCR, one row per CDR3 protein. The data hold 650,000 to 750,000 distinct CDR3 sequences, with 21% observed a single time. The sample also formed part of further work on T cells expressing NK-cell markers.

Sequenced: PBMCs. These receptors came from a woman younger than 35 in good health. CDR3s include the opening cysteine and the closing phenylalanine or tryptophan. Each record gives: J gene, V gene, CDR3 protein.

>TRBJ1-2|TRBV7-2
CASSPGGTRYTF
>TRBJ2-1|TRBV29-1
CSVEPAPGRRNEQFF
>TRBJ1-2|TRBV11-2
CASSLGLQKDDGYTF
>TRBJ2-1|TRBV18
CASSPYREGEQFF
>TRBJ2-3|TRBV6-6
CASSYRAGEWYF
>TRBJ2-1|TRBV11-2
CASSWVGEGQFF
>TRBJ1-2|TRBV10-3
CAISEGDRGGYGYTF
>TRBJ2-5|TRBV20-1
CSARDRQRGETQYF
>TRBJ2-3|TRBV12-3/TRBV12-4
CASSRTSGRAFADTQYF
>TRBJ2-1|TRBV20-1
CSASPISTDEQFF
>TRBJ1-2|TRBV7-2
CASSQGGAGNYGYTF
>TRBJ2-1|TRBV7-8
CASSLMVAVSYNEQFF
>TRBJ1-3|TRBV2
CASRKRLDGNTIYF
>TRBJ1-6|TRBV5-8
CASSLGTGRLGSPLHF
>TRBJ2-7|TRBV6-5
CASRYPGQGLGEQYF
>TRBJ2-4|TRBV7-6
CASSERPQGWAKNIQYF
>TRBJ2-1|TRBV24-1
CATQSGPYNEQFF
>TRBJ1-2|TRBV11-2
CASSLLGGTGYTF
>TRBJ2-3|TRBV20-1
CSAHTDTQYF
>TRBJ1-1|TRBV12-3/TRBV12-4
CASSLHTMEAFF
>TRBJ2-3|TRBV20-1
CSASYSGGLDTQYF
>TRBJ2-5|TRBV10-3
CAIRMDREETQYF
>TRBJ2-1|TRBV12-3/TRBV12-4
CASARGNEQFF
>TRBJ2-6|TRBV3-1
CASSHIAGGSNSGANVLTF
>TRBJ2-1|TRBV7-9
CASSLGPSGWNEQFF
>TRBJ2-3|TRBV24-1
CATEGPGADTQYF
>TRBJ2-2|TRBV12-3/TRBV12-4
CASSWRVAGETGELFF
>TRBJ2-3|TRBV6-5
CASSFTLAAGTDTQYF
>TRBJ1-1|TRBV20-1
CSGGRNTEPFF
>TRBJ2-7|TRBV6-5
CASSFPGSYEQYF
>TRBJ2-5|TRBV10-3
CAISHPGGGGETQYF
>TRBJ2-1|TRBV6-5
CASSYSGDNEQFF
>TRBJ2-5|TRBV7-9
CASSPGTSTQETQYF
>TRBJ1-2|TRBV20-1
CSVPGQGNGYTF
>TRBJ2-5|TRBV7-8
CASSVDESERGTQYF
>TRBJ2-3|TRBV5-1
CASSLPRPSGGGDTQYF
>TRBJ2-1|TRBV15
CATSRRDLNNEQFF
>TRBJ1-1|TRBV14
CASSQSRGRTEAFF
>TRBJ2-7|TRBV11-3
CASSFPGATQHEQYF
>TRBJ2-5|TRBV21-1
CASSKRGTGEETQYF
>TRBJ2-7|TRBV5-6
CASSLIGGDEQYF
>TRBJ1-4|TRBV7-9
CASSLRLVEWDEKLFF
>TRBJ2-3|TRBV7-9
CASSLWDLTDTQYF
>TRBJ1-2|TRBV15
CATSRETGGYTF
>TRBJ2-3|TRBV9
CASSPRTNRGDTQYF